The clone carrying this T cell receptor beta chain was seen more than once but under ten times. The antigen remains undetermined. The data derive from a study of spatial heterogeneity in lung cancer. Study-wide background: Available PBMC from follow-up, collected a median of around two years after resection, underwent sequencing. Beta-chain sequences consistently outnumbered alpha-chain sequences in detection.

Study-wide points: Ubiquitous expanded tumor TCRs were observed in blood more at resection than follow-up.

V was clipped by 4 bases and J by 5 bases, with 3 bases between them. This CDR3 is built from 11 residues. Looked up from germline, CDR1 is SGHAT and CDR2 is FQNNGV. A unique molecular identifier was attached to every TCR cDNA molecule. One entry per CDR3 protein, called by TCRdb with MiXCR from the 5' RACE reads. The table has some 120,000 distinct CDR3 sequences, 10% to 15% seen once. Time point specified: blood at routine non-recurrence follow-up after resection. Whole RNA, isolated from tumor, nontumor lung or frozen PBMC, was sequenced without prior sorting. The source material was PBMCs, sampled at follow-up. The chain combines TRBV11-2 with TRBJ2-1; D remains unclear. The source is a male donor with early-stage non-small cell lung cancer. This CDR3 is CASSSDNEQFF. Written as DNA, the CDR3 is TGTGCCAGCAGCTCGGACAATGAGCAGTTCTTC.